The 27 T cell receptor beta chains presented below share a single source sample, sequenced in a study of T cells in Graves' hyperthyroidism and ophthalmopathy. Regions amplified from RNA transcripts were the TCR beta CDR3 regions. Researchers ran a first-round RT-PCR on the TCR CDR3 using the HTBI primer set. TCRdb re-analysed the multiplex PCR reads in MiXCR, keeping a single row per CDR3 protein. The sample includes some 700,000 distinct CDR3 sequences, 15% to 20% of them seen just once. The sequenced material came from blood. These receptors originate from a man aged 50 to 60 with Graves' hyperthyroidism.

This clonotype was seen at least ten times. The rearrangement joins TRBV28 to TRBJ1-2; D not resolved. The CDR3 loop spans 13 amino acids. V was pared by 2 bases and J by 11 bases, with 15 bases between. The germline V gene encodes CDR1 MDHEN and CDR2 SYDVKM. DNA of the CDR3: TGTGCCAGCAGTTTAGACGACATGCTCCGGTACACCTTC. It codes for CASSLDDMLRYTF.

This clonotype came up many times. V is TRBV18 and J is TRBJ2-1; D is ambiguous. Trimming took 0 bases from V and 6 from J, leaving 15 bases between them. The CDR3 consists of 16 residues. Germline assignment: CDR1 KGHSH and CDR2 LQKENI. CDR3 region: CASSPPSVYFGNEQFF. In DNA form, the CDR3 reads TGTGCCAGCTCACCACCTTCGGTGTATTTCGGCAATGAGCAGTTCTTC. Full variable domain (missing parts from reference TRBV18 and TRBJ2-1): NAGVMQNPRHLVRRRGQEARLRCSPMKGHSHVYWYRQLPEEGLKFMVYLQKENIIDESGMPKERFSAEFPKEGPSILRIQQVVRGDSAAYFCASSPPSVYFGNEQFFGPGTRLTVL.

This clonotype occurred a few times. This chain joins TRBV15 and TRBJ1-1; no clear D. Trimming shortened V by 2 bases and J by 1 base, and 17 bases separated the two germline ends. Germline V gene data show CDR1 as LNHNV and CDR2 as YYDKDF (reference sequence). The CDR3 length is 17 residues. DNA of the CDR3: TGTGCCACCAGCAGACAAACAGCTCCCGAAGGGAACACTGAAGCTTTCTTT. Protein product: CATSRQTAPEGNTEAFF.

This clonotype has at least ten counts. The gene calls are TRBV6-5 and TRBJ1-5; D is possibly TRBD1 (5 bases). The CDR3 has 15 residues. CDR1 MNHEY and CDR2 SVGAGI come from the germline V gene. The germline V and J ends were trimmed by 0 bases and 6 bases, with 12 bases remaining between them. The CDR3 DNA reads as TGTGCCAGCAGTTACTCTAAGCGGGGGGGTCAGCCCCAGCATTTT. This sequence encodes CASSYSKRGGQPQHF.

In this sample, this clonotype turned up a few times. The rearrangement uses TRBV5-1 and TRBJ2-7; 13 bases match TRBD2. In germline, CDR1 is SGHRS, CDR2 YFSETQ. This CDR3 is built from 16 residues. The junction had 9 bases not matched to a gene; V was cut back by 4 bases and J by 5 bases. The chain's CDR3 is CASSALLAGGPNEQYF. In DNA form, the CDR3 reads TGCGCCAGCAGCGCCCTACTAGCGGGAGGGCCTAACGAGCAGTACTTC.

The table lists this clonotype with a few counts. This chain joins TRBV19 and TRBJ2-2; 7 nucleotides line up with TRBD2. The length of the CDR3 is 17 residues. Germline V gene lookup returns CDR1 LNHDA and CDR2 SQIVND (reference sequence). J gave up 3 bases and V 3 bases, and 10 bases lay outside the gene matches. The CDR3 DNA reads as TGTGCCAGTAGTATTCGGCTGACTAGCAGGGACACCGGGGAGCTGTTTTTT. It is translated as CASSIRLTSRDTGELFF.

The rearrangement joins TRBV28 to TRBJ1-2; TRBD1 might be the D (5 bases). The V end was cut by 5 bases, the J end by 0 bases, with 10 bases between. The CDR3 is made up of 14 amino acids. Germline assignment: CDR1 MDHEN and CDR2 SYDVKM. As DNA, the CDR3 is TGTGCCAGCAGTCTGACAGTAACTAACTATGGCTACACCTTC. Its protein product is CASSLTVTNYGYTF.

The chain employs TRBV18 and TRBJ2-1, with 10 bases lining up with TRBD2. Germline V lookup: CDR1 KGHSH, CDR2 LQKENI. V trimming: 1 base; J trimming: 2 bases; junction bases outside the gene matches: 5. The CDR3 spans 17 residues. The CDR3 DNA is TGTGCCAGCTCACCACGCTCTAGCGGGGGCGCCTACAATGAGCAGTTCTTC. Translating it yields CASSPRSSGGAYNEQFF.

J is TRBJ2-7 and V is TRBV27; 7 bases are a match to TRBD1. CDR3 length: 15 amino acids. J gave up 2 bases and V 3 bases, and 7 bases lay outside the gene matches. Germline lookup yields CDR1 MNHEY and CDR2 SMNVEV (reference sequence). The CDR3 region has the DNA TGTGCCAGCAGTTTTGCCCCCGGGACAGCCTACGAGCAGTACGTC. Amino acids: CASSFAPGTAYEQYV.

This chain links TRBV6-1 with TRBJ2-7; TRBD2 aligns across 10 bases. The length of the CDR3 is 14 residues. Germline V gives CDR1 MNHNS, CDR2 SASEGT. The trim removed 7 bases at V and 6 bases at J, leaving 9 bases unmatched. Here the CDR3 reads CASKSSGSWSEQYF. CDR3 nucleotides: TGTGCCAGCAAATCTAGCGGGAGCTGGAGCGAGCAGTACTTC.

This clonotype turned up a few times. This rearrangement joins TRBV4-1 to TRBJ1-2; D uncertain. The length of the CDR3 is 13 residues. V was pared by 2 bases and J by 4 bases, with 8 bases between. CDR1 is MGHRA and CDR2 is YSYEKL in the germline V gene. DNA for the CDR3: TGCGCCAGCAGCCAACTAGGAATCTATGGCTACACCTTC. Translated: CASSQLGIYGYTF.

The rearrangement joins TRBV9 to TRBJ2-7; D unclear. The germline V and J ends were trimmed by 0 bases and 0 bases, with 7 bases remaining between them. CDR1 is SGDLS, CDR2 YYNGEE, per germline. The CDR3 consists of 14 residues. CDR3 bases: TGTGCCAGCAGCGTAGTAAAGGACTCCTACGAGCAGTACTTC. Its translation is CASSVVKDSYEQYF. Looking up the rest from reference TRBV9 and TRBJ2-7 gives the full variable domain: DSGVTQTPKHLITATGQRVTLRCSPRSGDLSVYWYQQSLDQGLQFLIQYYNGEERAKGNILERFSAQQFPDLHSELNLSSLELGDSALYFCASSVVKDSYEQYFGPGTRLTVT.

The rearrangement joins TRBV19 to TRBJ1-5; D possibly corresponds to TRBD1 (5 bases). CDR1 LNHDA and CDR2 SQIVND come from the germline V gene (reference sequence). V was clipped by 8 bases and J by 1 base, with 15 bases between them. The CDR3 totals 15 residues. The CDR3 sequence is CASGGRPASNQPQHF. CDR3 coding DNA: TGTGCCAGTGGGGGACGGCCCGCCAGCAATCAGCCCCAGCATTTT.

This clonotype was recorded at least ten times. This chain links TRBV30 with TRBJ1-1; 7 bases are shared with TRBD1. Germline-derived CDR1 and CDR2 are GTSNPN and SVGIG (reference sequence). Trimming took 8 bases from V and 0 from J; bases not matched to a gene: 3. This CDR3 is 12 amino acids long. CDR3 sequence reads: CAGTVMNTEAFF. The CDR3 DNA reads TGTGCCGGGACAGTCATGAACACTGAAGCTTTCTTT.

This clonotype came up many times. The chain carries TRBV5-1 and TRBJ2-2, with D unclear. Germline CDR1 reads SGHRS; CDR2 reads YFSETQ. The CDR3 totals 16 residues. Trimming removed 0 bases at V and 0 bases at J, with 9 bases between. The chain's CDR3 is CASSLGLQTNTGELFF. The CDR3 DNA reads as TGCGCCAGCAGCTTGGGGTTACAGACGAACACCGGGGAGCTGTTTTTT.

Many counts were recorded for this clonotype. The CDR3 DNA follows: TGTGCCAGCAGTTTGCCTACCGGACAGGGGGGAACAGATACGCAGTATTTT. This sequence encodes CASSLPTGQGGTDTQYF. J is TRBJ2-3 and V is TRBV28; 10 bases are a match to TRBD1. This CDR3 has 17 amino acids. The germline V gene has CDR1 MDHEN and CDR2 SYDVKM. After removal of 3 bases from V and 3 bases from J, the junction contained 9 bases not matched to a gene.

This clonotype was observed many times. The chain links TRBV19 to TRBJ2-2; D gene ambiguous. Trimming left V 7 bases short and J 1 base short, with 10 bases between. The CDR3 is made up of 14 amino acids. Germline V gene lookup returns CDR1 LNHDA and CDR2 SQIVND (reference sequence). CDR3 amino acids: CASMSAVNTGELFF. DNA of the CDR3: TGTGCCAGTATGTCGGCGGTGAACACCGGGGAGCTGTTTTTT.

The chain recombines TRBV20-1 with TRBJ1-1; D is unresolved. This CDR3 comprises 13 residues. Germline loops: CDR1 DFQATT, CDR2 SNEGSKA (reference sequence). With 0 bases removed from V and 3 bases from J, the gap between germline ends came to 8 bases. The CDR3 DNA sequence: TGCAGTGCTAGAGATCAGCGAGACACTGAAGCTTTCTTT. Its translation: CSARDQRDTEAFF.

The chain joins TRBV9 to TRBJ2-7; 13 bases are a match to TRBD2. The CDR3 runs 17 residues. V was clipped by 3 bases and J by 2 bases; unmatched bases: 8. The germline V gene encodes CDR1 SGDLS and CDR2 YYNGEE. The CDR3 DNA sequence: TGTGCCAGCAGCGAGGGAGGACTAGCGGGAGTCACCTACGAGCAGTACTTC. It encodes CASSEGGLAGVTYEQYF. The full variable domain, its missing parts supplied by reference TRBV9 and TRBJ2-7, is DSGVTQTPKHLITATGQRVTLRCSPRSGDLSVYWYQQSLDQGLQFLIQYYNGEERAKGNILERFSAQQFPDLHSELNLSSLELGDSALYFCASSEGGLAGVTYEQYFGPGTRLTVT.

This clonotype was observed at least ten times. The rearrangement joins TRBV7-6 to TRBJ2-2, with no clear D. The CDR3 has 15 residues. V lost 5 bases and J lost 3, with 13 bases in between. Germline assignment: CDR1 SGHVS and CDR2 FNYEAQ. CDR3 residues: CASSLGTADTGELFF. The CDR3 region has the DNA TGTGCCAGCAGCCTCGGAACCGCAGACACCGGGGAGCTGTTTTTT.

The gene calls are TRBV6-2 or TRBV6-3 and TRBJ2-7; no firm D call. In germline, CDR1 is MNHEY, CDR2 SVGEGT. Between the trimmed V and J ends, which lost 8 bases and 6 bases, there was a span of 14 bases. The CDR3 is 12 amino acids. The CDR3 spells CASGKPDSEQYF. Written as DNA, the CDR3 is TGTGCCAGCGGTAAACCTGACTCCGAGCAGTACTTC.

The chain recombines TRBV6-1 with TRBJ2-7; D tentatively reads TRBD1 or TRBD2 (5 bases each). Germline V gene data show CDR1 as MNHNS and CDR2 as SASEGT. The CDR3 runs to 15 residues. V lost 0 bases and J lost 2, with 11 bases in between. CDR3 sequence: CASSEAGTVTYEQYF. The CDR3 nucleotides are TGTGCCAGCAGTGAAGCGGGGACCGTGACCTACGAGCAGTACTTC.

In this sample, this clonotype turned up a few times. DNA for the CDR3: TGTGCCAGCAGCTTGAATCGAGCTGGGAGGGACGGGCAGTACTTC. Amino acids: CASSLNRAGRDGQYF. This chain uses TRBV7-8 with TRBJ2-7; 7 bases map to TRBD2. This CDR3 has 15 amino acids. Germline V gene data show CDR1 as SGHVS and CDR2 as FQNEAQ. With V trimmed by 3 bases and J by 9 bases, 14 bases remained unmatched.

This clonotype was counted many times. The J gene is TRBJ1-5, the V gene TRBV27; a possible D gene is TRBD1 (5 bases). V was pared by 6 bases and J by 2 bases, with 11 bases between. The CDR3 spans 14 residues. Germline values: CDR1 MNHEY, CDR2 SMNVEV (reference sequence). CDR3 bases: TGTGCCAGCAGATTCGGGGGTGGCAATCAGCCCCAGCATTTT. Encoded protein: CASRFGGGNQPQHF.

The table lists this clonotype with a few counts. This sequence joins TRBV6-5 and TRBJ1-4; D is ambiguous. Germline CDR1 reads MNHEY; CDR2 reads SVGAGI. The CDR3 sequence is 11 residues long. V lost 3 bases and J 8 bases, leaving 4 bases between the germline ends. CDR3 protein: CASSYAEKLFF. The CDR3 bases are TGTGCCAGCAGTTATGCGGAAAAACTGTTTTTT.

This clonotype was counted ten times or more. The V call is TRBV28, the J call TRBJ1-2, with D possibly TRBD1 on 5 matching bases. CDR1 and CDR2 from the germline V gene are MDHEN and SYDVKM. V shed 3 bases and J shed 2 bases, with 19 bases lying between them. The CDR3 has 17 amino acids. CDR3 in DNA: TGTGCCAGCAGTTTTGTCCCGGCGGGGCGCTACAACTATGGCTACACCTTC. Its protein product is CASSFVPAGRYNYGYTF.

The chain joins TRBV6-1 to TRBJ1-1, with D maybe TRBD1 (6 bases). This CDR3 has 15 residues. V shed 10 bases and J shed 3 bases, with 21 bases lying between them. From germline, CDR1 is MNHNS and CDR2 SASEGT. CDR3 DNA sequence: TGTGCCATCTACGAGTTGGGGGCTCCCGACACTGAAGCTTTCTTT. Encoded protein: CAIYELGAPDTEAFF.